This T cell receptor (beta chain) emerged from a study of yellow fever vaccine responses in identical twins. CDR3 length: 16 residues. The J segment lost 4 bases and the V segment lost 3 bases, leaving 8 bases of the junction unmatched. Germline V gives CDR1 MGHRA, CDR2 YSYEKL. TCRdb ran MiXCR on the RT-PCR reads and lists one entry per CDR3 protein. Of around 3,000 distinct CDR3 sequences detected, approximately 90% appear once; the ten largest clones hold 1.6%. Source: T cells from blood (PBMCs), unsorted or a sorted subset (not recorded which), taken before or after yellow fever vaccination (not recorded which). This chain links TRBV4-1 with TRBJ2-1; 8 positions match TRBD2. The sequence came from a female donor who received the yellow fever vaccine. The CDR3, as DNA: TGCGCCAGCAGCCAGTCTACTAGCGGAGGATACAATGAGCAGTTCTTC. Translated, it gives CASSQSTSGGYNEQFF.